Following are 5 T cell receptor beta chains from one sample sequenced in a study of cytomegalovirus exposure and HLA in healthy donors. The study ran its PCR with 60 Vbeta and 13 Jbeta primers. The table came from immunoSEQ multiplex PCR; TCRdb's copy has only in-frame clones and leaves some out. This table holds 150,000 to 180,000 clones, 80% found once. Input material: PBMCs. The receptors stem from a man aged 25-40 years in good health and CMV-seropositive.

The genes are TRBV5-6 and TRBJ2-1, with TRBD1 matching over 7 bases. The CDR3 is made up of 12 amino acids. The ends lost 3 bases at V and 8 bases at J; junction bases unmatched: 2. Germline-derived CDR1 and CDR2 are SGHDT and YYEEEE. The CDR3 sequence: CASSSGTDEQFF. The CDR3 DNA reads as TGTGCCAGCAGCTCCGGGACAGATGAGCAGTTCTTC. Full variable domain (remainder filled in from reference TRBV5-6 and TRBJ2-1): DAGVTQSPTHLIKTRGQQVTLRCSPKSGHDTVSWYQQALGQGPQFIFQYYEEEERQRGNFPDRFSGHQFPNYSSELNVNALLLGDSALYLCASSSGTDEQFFGPGTRLTVL.

This clone was seen once. This rearrangement joins TRBV4-2 to TRBJ2-1; 7 bases are a match to TRBD2. This CDR3 comprises 14 residues. Trimming took 0 bases from V and 9 from J; bases not matched to a gene: 5. Germline CDR1 reads LGHNA; CDR2 reads YNFKEQ. The CDR3 sequence is CASSQDRAGSEQFF. The CDR3 nucleotides are TGTGCCAGCAGCCAAGACCGAGCGGGGAGTGAGCAGTTCTTC.

CDR3 coding DNA: TGTGCCACCAGCAGAGTGTTGGGGCGGGGGGCCGGGGAGCTGTTTTTT. It encodes CATSRVLGRGAGELFF. The chain joins TRBV15 to TRBJ2-2; 8 positions match TRBD2. Germline values: CDR1 LNHNV, CDR2 YYDKDF (reference sequence). The CDR3 sequence is 16 residues long. V lost 1 base to trimming and J lost 6 bases; unmatched junction nucleotides: 7. Complete variable domain (other parts from reference TRBV15 and TRBJ2-2): DAMVIQNPRYQVTQFGKPVTLSCSQTLNHNVMYWYQQKSSQAPKLLFHYYDKDFNNEADTPDNFQSRRPNTSFCFLDIRSPGLGDTAMYLCATSRVLGRGAGELFFGEGSRLTVL.

This clone was observed a few times. The V gene is TRBV9, the J gene TRBJ2-1; TRBD1 matches at 10 bases. The CDR3 has 16 residues. Germline V CDR1 and CDR2: SGDLS, YYNGEE. Unmatched junction bases numbered 10, after V lost 3 bases and J lost 7 bases. The CDR3: CASSEDRGRGLNEQFF. In DNA, the CDR3 is TGTGCCAGCAGCGAAGACAGGGGGCGCGGTTTGAATGAGCAGTTCTTC.

CDR3: CASSHPTGGEYGYTF. Written as DNA, the CDR3 is TGTGCCAGCTCACATCCGACGGGCGGGGAATATGGCTACACCTTC. This rearrangement joins TRBV18 to TRBJ1-2; no reliable D call. Trimming cost V 4 bases and J 5 bases, with 17 bases left between them. The CDR3 loop spans 15 amino acids. Germline V CDR1 and CDR2: KGHSH, LQKENI.